This T cell receptor (beta chain) was identified during a study of T cell responses to AZD1222 COVID-19 vaccine. Only in-frame clones appear in the TCRdb table, and some are missing; sequencing was by immunoSEQ multiplex PCR. Here the sample spans 95,000 to 100,000 clones, around 84% being singletons. The CDR3 length is 13 residues. CDR1 is MNHEY and CDR2 is SVGEGT in the germline V gene. V was pared by 5 bases and J by 7 bases, with 5 bases of the junction left unmatched. Worth noting for this clone: The antigen remains unidentified.

Findings and limits, study-wide: Repertoires were obtained only post-peak T cell response. Spike-specific TCR breadth and depth went up after people got two AZD1222 doses. The sample set comprised mostly white British donors with more females, and clonal diversity was possibly underestimated.

The sequencing used peripheral blood, collected on day 0 of AZD1222 vaccination. The chain carries TRBV6-2 or TRBV6-3 and TRBJ2-1, with TRBD2 matching over 7 bases. The sequence came from an adult in good health. CDR3 residues: CASSRTSWNEQFF. Here the CDR3 DNA reads TGTGCCAGCAGTCGGACTAGTTGGAATGAGCAGTTCTTC.